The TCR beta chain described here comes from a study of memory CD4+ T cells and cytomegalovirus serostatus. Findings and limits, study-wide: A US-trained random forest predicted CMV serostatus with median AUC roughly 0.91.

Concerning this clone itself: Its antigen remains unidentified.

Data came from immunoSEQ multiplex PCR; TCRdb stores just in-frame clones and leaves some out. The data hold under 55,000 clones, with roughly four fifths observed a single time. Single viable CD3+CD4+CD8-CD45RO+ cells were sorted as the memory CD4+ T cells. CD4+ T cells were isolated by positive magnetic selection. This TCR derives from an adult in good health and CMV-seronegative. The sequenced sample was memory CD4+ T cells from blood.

CDR3 loop: CASSLLAIGDEQYF. As DNA, the CDR3 is TGTGCCAGCAGTTTATTGGCTATAGGGGACGAGCAGTACTTC. The rearrangement joins TRBV28 to TRBJ2-7; tentatively, D is TRBD1 (5 bases). This CDR3 is built from 14 residues. Germline loops: CDR1 MDHEN, CDR2 SYDVKM. V lost 1 base to trimming and J lost 5 bases, with 12 bases between them.